This T cell receptor (beta chain) was recovered during a study of T cells in localized non-small cell lung cancer. V shed 4 bases and J shed 0 bases, with 9 bases lying between them. The CDR3 covers 14 residues. Germline-derived CDR1 and CDR2 are MNHNY and SVGAGI (reference sequence). Study observations and caveats: Out of the top 100 tumor clones, a median around 56 were seen in adjacent lung. Measurement of T cell clonality placed uninvolved adjacent lung highest, above the level in tumor. Investigators sequenced only a single tumor region, leaving heterogeneity possible. Higher blood T cell density went with longer overall survival.

A remark on this clone: The antigen is unknown.

The table came from immunoSEQ multiplex PCR; TCRdb's copy has only in-frame clones and leaves some out. The sample has about 70,000 clones, approximately 88% seen once. The input for sequencing was peripheral blood, taken before any cancer treatment. The receptor was derived from an older female donor with stage I lung adenocarcinoma. This chain links TRBV6-6 with TRBJ1-1, with D tentatively TRBD1 (6 bases). CDR3 region: CASSSGQMNTEAFF. Here the CDR3 DNA reads TGTGCCAGCAGTTCAGGACAGATGAACACTGAAGCTTTCTTT.